The rows below give T cell receptor beta chains drawn from one sample of a study of T cells in localized non-small cell lung cancer. Profiled with immunoSEQ multiplex PCR; TCRdb holds only in-frame clones, not every one. The table has about 41,000 clones, about 80% seen once; the top ten hold roughly 8%. The sample consisted of PBMCs, taken before any cancer treatment. The receptor source for this set is a man between 40 and 70 years old with stage II lung adenocarcinoma. CDR3s include the opening cysteine and the closing phenylalanine or tryptophan. D genes are given only for firm matches. For some rows the clone size is stated as once, few or many, or as a class when expanded; others skip it.

CASSFFHGELFF	TGTGCCAGCAGCTTTTTCCACGGGGAGCTGTTTTTT	NA	NA	TRBJ2-2	TRBV11-2
CASTPGGATNEKLFF	TGTGCCAGCACCCCGGGCGGTGCAACTAATGAAAAACTGTTTTTT	NA	NA	TRBJ1-4	TRBV9
CASSLETGNDLANVLTF	TGTGCCAGCAGCCTGGAGACAGGGAACGACTTGGCCAACGTCCTGACTTTC	NA	TRBD1	TRBJ2-6	TRBV7-2
CASSIQEDQPQHF	TGTGCCAGTAGTATCCAGGAGGATCAGCCCCAGCATTTT	NA	NA	TRBJ1-5	TRBV19
CASSQIRTRLEYEQYF	TGCGCCAGCAGCCAAATTCGGACAAGGCTGGAGTACGAGCAGTACTTC	NA	NA	TRBJ2-7	TRBV4-3
CASSEGTGTGGYEQYF	TGTGCCAGCAGTGAAGGGACCGGGACAGGCGGCTACGAGCAGTACTTC	NA	TRBD1	TRBJ2-7	TRBV6-1
CASSAANTDTQYF	TGCGCCAGCAGCGCGGCGAACACAGATACGCAGTATTTT	few	NA	TRBJ2-3	TRBV5-1
CASSIEGATWQPQHF	TGCGCCAGCAGCATAGAGGGGGCTACATGGCAGCCCCAGCATTTT	NA	TRBD1	TRBJ1-5	TRBV5-1
CTSSLGQTSYEQYF	TGTACCAGCAGCTTGGGACAGACTAGCTACGAGCAGTACTTC	NA	NA	TRBJ2-7	TRBV5-5
CASSQVRSAGGTDTQYF	TGTGCCAGCAGCCAAGTAAGGAGTGCAGGGGGCACAGATACGCAGTATTTT	NA	NA	TRBJ2-3	TRBV14
CASSILTGYEQYF	TGTGCCAGTAGTATTTTGACAGGATACGAGCAGTACTTC	NA	NA	TRBJ2-7	TRBV19
CASSLEGRPINEQFF	TGTGCCAGCAGCTTAGAGGGACGGCCTATCAATGAGCAGTTCTTC	NA	NA	TRBJ2-1	TRBV7-2
CAWSVQGAINQPQHF	TGTGCCTGGAGTGTCCAGGGAGCTATCAATCAGCCCCAGCATTTT	NA	NA	TRBJ1-5	TRBV30
CASSSNARETEAFF	TGTGCCAGCAGTTCCAATGCAAGGGAAACTGAAGCTTTCTTT	NA	NA	TRBJ1-1	TRBV28
CASSPSPGRGQDTQYF	TGTGCCAGCAGCCCCTCCCCCGGGCGGGGCCAGGATACGCAGTATTTT	few	NA	TRBJ2-3	TRBV9
CASGRQGVSNEQFF	TGCGCCAGCGGCCGACAGGGGGTGTCGAATGAGCAGTTCTTC	once	TRBD1	TRBJ2-1	TRBV5-1
CASSSPTGGSTEAFF	TGTGCCAGCTCATCCCCGACAGGGGGGAGCACTGAAGCTTTCTTT	NA	TRBD1	TRBJ1-1	TRBV18
CAIRDPSSDRVHEQYF	TGTGCCATCAGGGACCCGAGTTCGGACAGGGTCCACGAGCAGTACTTC	NA	TRBD1	TRBJ2-7	TRBV10-3
CASSLAGTGASNTEAFF	TGCGCCAGCAGCTTGGCCGGGACAGGGGCCTCGAACACTGAAGCTTTCTTT	NA	TRBD1	TRBJ1-1	TRBV5-1
CAISGLLNSPLHF	TGTGCCATCAGCGGATTGCTTAATTCACCCCTCCACTTT	NA	NA	TRBJ1-6	TRBV10-3
CASSLATSGSVNEQFF	TGCGCCAGCAGCTTGGCCACTAGCGGGAGCGTCAATGAGCAGTTCTTC	NA	TRBD2	TRBJ2-1	TRBV5-1
CASSYSGLAGTYEQYF	TGTGCCAGCAGTTACTCCGGGCTAGCGGGGACCTACGAGCAGTACTTC	NA	TRBD2	TRBJ2-7	TRBV6-5
CASSRAADPNQPQHF	TGTGCCAGCAGTCGAGCGGCAGATCCGAATCAGCCCCAGCATTTT	few	NA	TRBJ1-5	TRBV2
CASNLLQGGELFF	TGTGCCAGCAATCTATTACAGGGCGGGGAGCTGTTTTTT	NA	NA	TRBJ2-2	TRBV6-5